The rows below give T cell receptor beta chains drawn from one sample of a study of OX40 agonist ivuxolimab in advanced cancers. Sequenced by immunoSEQ multiplex PCR; TCRdb stores in-frame clones only, minus some. The data hold some 140,000 clones, with approximately 90% observed a single time. The material was CD4+ or CD8+ T cells sorted from blood, obtained in a trial of the OX40 agonist ivuxolimab. Receptor source: an adult with an advanced solid tumor such as melanoma, head and neck, liver or kidney cancer. Each CDR3 is given with its conserved first and last residue. The D gene is left open where the match is weak. Size is omitted from some rows. Given values are once, few, many or a class for expanded clones.

cdr3_aa: CASSSKVDNQPQHF; cdr3_nt: TGTGCCAGCAGTTCCAAGGTTGATAATCAGCCCCAGCATTTT; d_call: NA; clone_size: NA; j_call: TRBJ1-5; v_call: TRBV27
cdr3_aa: CASSLSVQKSNQPQHF; cdr3_nt: TGTGCCAGCAGCTTATCCGTACAGAAGAGCAATCAGCCCCAGCATTTT; d_call: NA; clone_size: NA; j_call: TRBJ1-5; v_call: TRBV7-8
cdr3_aa: CASSLVLPRGEQYF; cdr3_nt: TGTGCCAGCAGTTTAGTCCTCCCCAGGGGGGAGCAGTACTTC; d_call: TRBD1; clone_size: NA; j_call: TRBJ2-7; v_call: TRBV28
cdr3_aa: CASIRAGVYNEQFF; cdr3_nt: TGTGCCAGCATTCGGGCGGGAGTCTACAATGAGCAGTTCTTC; d_call: TRBD2; clone_size: NA; j_call: TRBJ2-1; v_call: TRBV13
cdr3_aa: CASRGQNSNQPQHF; cdr3_nt: TGTGCCAGCAGAGGACAGAATAGCAATCAGCCCCAGCATTTT; d_call: NA; clone_size: NA; j_call: TRBJ1-5; v_call: TRBV2
cdr3_aa: CASSLDGSYGYTF; cdr3_nt: TGCGCCAGCAGCTTGGATGGGAGCTATGGCTACACCTTC; d_call: NA; clone_size: NA; j_call: TRBJ1-2; v_call: TRBV5-1
cdr3_aa: CASSRAGTESPYEQYF; cdr3_nt: TGTGCCAGCTCACGCGCCGGGACCGAGTCCCCCTACGAGCAGTACTTC; d_call: NA; clone_size: NA; j_call: TRBJ2-7; v_call: TRBV18
cdr3_aa: CASSPPGGLAGEGRFF; cdr3_nt: TGCGCCAGCAGCCCCCCCGGAGGACTAGCGGGAGAGGGGAGGTTCTTC; d_call: TRBD2; clone_size: NA; j_call: TRBJ2-1; v_call: TRBV5-1
cdr3_aa: CASSSPGGGASTEAFF; cdr3_nt: TGTGCCAGCAGCTCCCCCGGGGGGGGCGCGAGTACTGAAGCTTTCTTT; d_call: NA; clone_size: NA; j_call: TRBJ1-1; v_call: TRBV7-8
cdr3_aa: CASRSWNDRAGNTIYF; cdr3_nt: TGTGCCAGCAGGTCCTGGAACGACAGGGCTGGAAACACCATATATTTT; d_call: TRBD1; clone_size: few; j_call: TRBJ1-3; v_call: TRBV28
cdr3_aa: CASSYRGTGYLNQPQHF; cdr3_nt: TGTGCCAGCAGCTATCGGGGGACAGGGTATTTGAATCAGCCCCAGCATTTT; d_call: TRBD1; clone_size: NA; j_call: TRBJ1-5; v_call: TRBV5-6
cdr3_aa: CASSSNRGGRNQPQHF; cdr3_nt: TGTGCCAGCAGCTCGAACAGGGGAGGTAGAAACCAGCCCCAGCATTTT; d_call: TRBD1; clone_size: NA; j_call: TRBJ1-5; v_call: TRBV7-8
cdr3_aa: CASSVSGSPMNTEAFF; cdr3_nt: TGTGCCAGCAGCGTGTCGGGCAGCCCCATGAACACTGAAGCTTTCTTT; d_call: NA; clone_size: NA; j_call: TRBJ1-1; v_call: TRBV9
cdr3_aa: CASSSPGGNGYTF; cdr3_nt: TGCGCCAGCAGCTCCCCCGGGGGGAATGGCTACACCTTC; d_call: NA; clone_size: NA; j_call: TRBJ1-2; v_call: TRBV5-1
cdr3_aa: CASSLAATGELFF; cdr3_nt: TGTGCCAGCAGCTTAGCGGCCACCGGGGAGCTGTTTTTT; d_call: NA; clone_size: NA; j_call: TRBJ2-2; v_call: TRBV7-9